One sample yielded the 15 T cell receptor beta chains listed below, sequenced in a study of blood T cell repertoires in COVID-19. Clones were read by immunoSEQ multiplex PCR, and TCRdb kept only the in-frame ones, dropping some. The profile shows roughly 220,000 clones, around 88% of them singletons. The sample was PBMCs or T cells enriched from blood (not recorded which). The receptors originated from a woman aged 50 to 60 with acute COVID-19.

The chain is built from TRBV11-2 and TRBJ2-7; 9 bases align to TRBD1. CDR3 length equals 16 residues. The ends lost 3 bases at V and 3 bases at J; junction bases unmatched: 9. Germline lookup yields CDR1 SGHAT and CDR2 FQNNGV. The CDR3 protein is CASSFPLGTGSYEQYF. For the CDR3, the DNA is TGTGCCAGCAGCTTCCCGTTGGGGACAGGGAGCTACGAGCAGTACTTC.

This chain uses TRBV5-1 with TRBJ2-5; 8 nucleotides match TRBD2. CDR1 is SGHRS and CDR2 is YFSETQ in the germline V gene. The CDR3 extends over 16 amino acids. With 0 bases clipped from V and 2 bases from J, the junction kept 6 bases outside the gene matches. As DNA, the CDR3 is TGCGCCAGCAGCTTGGTGAGCGGGAGAGGGCAAGAGACCCAGTACTTC. Protein: CASSLVSGRGQETQYF.

The chain joins TRBV27 to TRBJ2-7; 7 bases align to TRBD1. This CDR3 contains 17 residues. Germline V gene sequence: CDR1 MNHEY, CDR2 SMNVEV (reference sequence). V lost 3 bases and J lost 1; bases outside the gene matches: 12. This chain's CDR3 is CASSLRSRTGASYEQYF. The CDR3 DNA is TGTGCCAGCAGTTTGCGCTCCCGGACAGGCGCTTCCTACGAGCAGTACTTC.

V and J are TRBV7-2 and TRBJ1-1; TRBD1 might be the D (6 bases). CDR3 length equals 14 residues. Germline V CDR1 and CDR2: SGHTA, FQGNSA. The V gene lost 3 bases and the J gene lost 4 bases, with 12 bases spanning the gap. CDR3 in DNA: TGTGCCAGCAGCTTGCGGGGGGCGATCACTGAAGCTTTCTTT. Protein product: CASSLRGAITEAFF.

The chain has TRBV5-5 and TRBJ1-1; maybe TRBD1 (5 bases). This CDR3 contains 18 residues. Trimming took off 0 bases at V and 3 bases at J, with 21 bases between the two ends. Germline V lookup: CDR1 SGHKS, CDR2 YYEKEE (reference sequence). CDR3 sequence (DNA): TGTGCCAGCAGCTTGGGGGTGAATATTTGGACAAGGGACACTGAAGCTTTCTTT. The encoded protein is CASSLGVNIWTRDTEAFF.

This clone appeared a single time. This chain joins TRBV5-1 and TRBJ2-2, with D possibly being TRBD2 (5 bases). The CDR3 extends over 16 amino acids. Germline assignment: CDR1 SGHRS and CDR2 YFSETQ. V was shortened by 0 bases and J by 4 bases, with 13 bases between the two germline ends. Here the CDR3 reads CASSLAQVGSTGELFF. The CDR3 nucleotides are TGCGCCAGCAGCTTGGCGCAGGTAGGGAGCACCGGGGAGCTGTTTTTT.

The rearrangement links TRBV5-1 to TRBJ2-2; 7 nucleotides line up with TRBD2. CDR1 SGHRS and CDR2 YFSETQ come from the germline V gene. The ends lost 2 bases at V and 4 bases at J; junction bases unmatched: 8. CDR3 size: 16 residues. In DNA form, the CDR3 reads TGCGCCAGCAGCTTAGGCGGGGGAGTCGGCACCGGGGAGCTGTTTTTT. Translation gives CASSLGGGVGTGELFF.

The chain employs TRBV7-2 and TRBJ2-3; D gene unclear. This CDR3 is built from 16 residues. Trimming took 1 base from V and 4 from J, leaving 15 bases between them. The germline gives CDR1 SGHTA, CDR2 FQGNSA. In DNA form, the CDR3 reads TGTGCCAGCAGCTTAGTTAGCTATTTAAAAGCAGATACGCAGTATTTT. The encoded protein is CASSLVSYLKADTQYF.

In this sample, this clone turned up once. The chain uses TRBV6-1 and TRBJ1-2; D gene unclear. Deletions cut 2 bases from V and 1 base from J, with 11 bases between. There are 15 residues in the CDR3. Germline V gene lookup returns CDR1 MNHNS and CDR2 SASEGT. This CDR3 is CASSELAGLNYGYTF. The CDR3 region has the DNA TGTGCCAGCAGTGAATTGGCAGGCCTTAACTATGGCTACACCTTC.

The genes are TRBV2 and TRBJ2-2; D perhaps matches TRBD2 (5 bases). The ends were cut back, 6 bases at V and 1 base at J, with 9 bases in the middle. Germline CDR1 reads SNHLY; CDR2 reads FYNNEI. The CDR3 has 14 amino acids. CDR3 nucleotide sequence: TGTGCCAGCAGCGGGGTCGTGAACACCGGGGAGCTGTTTTTT. Its protein is CASSGVVNTGELFF.

The rearrangement uses TRBV6-1 and TRBJ2-5; D not resolved. V dropped 1 base and J dropped 0 bases, with 6 bases sitting between them. The CDR3 length is 14 residues. Germline V gene lookup returns CDR1 MNHNS and CDR2 SASEGT. The CDR3, as DNA: TGTGCCAGCAGTGAAGGGCCGTACCAAGAGACCCAGTACTTC. Encoded protein: CASSEGPYQETQYF.

The rearrangement links TRBV5-1 to TRBJ2-2; TRBD2 matches 7 bases. The length of the CDR3 is 16 residues. J was trimmed by 5 bases and V by 0 bases; bases with no gene match: 7. Germline CDR1 and CDR2: SGHRS and YFSETQ. This chain's CDR3 is CASSLGAGVETGELFF. DNA for the CDR3: TGCGCCAGCAGCTTGGGGGCGGGAGTGGAGACCGGGGAGCTGTTTTTT.

This chain joins TRBV6-5 and TRBJ1-1, with 7 bases that match TRBD1. V gave up 6 bases and J gave up 8 bases; unmatched junction bases: 6. The CDR3 spans 12 residues. Germline CDR1 is MNHEY and CDR2 is SVGAGI. In DNA, the CDR3 is TGTGCCAGCAGACCAGGGGGTTCCGAAGCTTTCTTT. Protein: CASRPGGSEAFF.

V and J are TRBV6-2 or TRBV6-3 and TRBJ1-5; tentatively, D is TRBD1 (6 bases). CDR3 length equals 16 residues. Trimming stripped 2 bases from V and 5 bases from J, with 16 bases between. Germline loops: CDR1 MNHEY, CDR2 SVGEGT. The CDR3 nucleotides read TGTGCCAGCAGTTACCCCCAGACAGGATGGTATCAGCCCCAGCATTTT. Protein sequence: CASSYPQTGWYQPQHF.

This chain connects TRBV23-1 to TRBJ1-5; TRBD1 matches 8 bases. TRBV23-1 carries the ORF label, with uncertain function. J was trimmed by 4 bases and V by 4 bases; bases with no gene match: 9. The CDR3 spans 16 residues. The CDR3 bases are TGCGCCAGCAGTCCTACGGGACAGGTAAGAAATCAGCCCCAGCATTTT. Amino acids: CASSPTGQVRNQPQHF.